Described below is a single T cell receptor beta chain sequence and its context. The specificity of this receptor is unknown. No base-level quality is on record; no much larger clone is a single base apart. The data were obtained in a study of response to subunit inactivated influenza vaccine (dated 2018 in TCRdb). For the wider study: Deep quantitative profiling of the T cell receptor repertoire was used in the study to follow responses to a trivalent subunit inactivated influenza vaccine.

Receptor amplification or capture employed RT-PCR. The data were produced on an Illumina HiSeq 2500. TCRdb reprocessed the public reads (quality trimming at Q25 with fastp, clone calling with MiXCR) and kept in-frame beta chains. Every CDR3 protein is listed once, alongside the most common genes and DNA of its rows. The sample table contains approximately 700,000 distinct CDR3 sequences; only one count was recorded for 15% to 19% of them. Jointly, the top ten make up about 9.9% of the sample. The research as a whole found: It was suggested by the authors that each seasonal influenza vaccination may recruit only a limited number of new T cells.

The sequenced sample was PBMCs from blood, obtained 11 to 12 days after vaccination. This TCR came from a man aged 50 or older who received an inactivated influenza vaccine. Donor details come from another sample of the same person, matched by shared clones.

The DNA reads as follows: TGTGCCAGCACCGTCGGGAGGGCCTTCTACAATGAGCAGTTCTTC. Translated, it gives CASTVGRAFYNEQFF. Here the chain combines TRBV2 and TRBJ2-1, with 8 central nucleotides matching TRBD2. The CDR1 and CDR2 encoded by the germline V gene are SNHLY and FYNNEI. Reading from cysteine to phenylalanine, the CDR3 counts 15 amino acids. The DNA shown is the 45-base CDR3, in frame from base 1. V loses 7 bases at its end and J loses 3 bases; junction bases beyond the gene matches: 8.